The count of the clone carrying this T cell receptor (beta chain) is one. Its cognate antigen is unknown. The data were taken from a study of cytomegalovirus exposure and HLA in healthy donors. CDR1 KGHSH and CDR2 LQKENI come from the germline V gene. V gave up 1 base and J gave up 5 bases, with 11 bases separating them. The CDR3 totals 14 residues. General study points: Analysis was performed later, and it showed HLA-associated TCR beta chains to be more clonally expanded than equally common others.

PCR was performed using 60 Vbeta and 13 Jbeta primers. The protocol was immunoSEQ multiplex PCR, while the TCRdb copy is restricted to in-frame clones and leaves out a portion. The sample holds tens of thousands of clones, approximately 76% seen once. This receptor was taken from a woman between 25 and 40 years old in good health and CMV-seropositive. The rearrangement uses TRBV18 and TRBJ2-5; weak D call: TRBD1 (6 bases). What was sequenced was PBMCs. CDR3 sequence reads: CASSPQLQGETQYF. CDR3 nucleotides: TGTGCCAGCTCACCACAGTTGCAGGGGGAGACCCAGTACTTC.